This entry concerns a single TCR beta chain. Its antigen is not known. This record comes from a study of graft-versus-host responses after intestinal transplantation. Study information: All of the recipients had induction that used anti-thymocyte globulin, then tacrolimus and steroids for approximately 3 years. Regarding the study as a whole: Where graft-donor T cell macrochimerism was present, patients had high graft-versus-host to host-versus-graft clonal ratios in allografts.

Measured with immunoSEQ multiplex PCR; TCRdb has only the in-frame clones, and not every one. The sample records just under 85,000 clones, approximately 89% being singletons. Sample: unstimulated CD8+ T cells sorted from spleen or lymph node cells, taken before transplant. The TCR sequence derives from a human donor who was the organ donor for an intestinal transplant.

CDR3 protein: CASSQVLSSENEQFF. The CDR3 DNA is TGTGCCAGCAGCCAAGTACTGAGTAGCGAGAATGAGCAGTTCTTC. This sequence joins TRBV4-2 and TRBJ2-1, with D perhaps matching TRBD2 (5 bases). With 1 base removed from V and 7 bases from J, the gap between germline ends came to 14 bases. Germline V gene lookup returns CDR1 LGHNA and CDR2 YNFKEQ. This CDR3 comprises 15 residues.